This T cell receptor beta chain is drawn from a study of cytomegalovirus exposure and HLA in healthy donors (TCRdb year 2017). A note on the overall study: An earlier analysis of some 600 of the donors reported 276 Gb of sequence data and 117 million unique TCR beta sequences obtained from around 170 million T cells. An early release covering 550 to 700 HLA-typed donors comprised around 300 gigabases of sequencing data and tens of millions of unique TCR sequences. Of the 350 to 450 genotyped donors, approximately 81% were placed in the genetic ancestry cluster associated with self-reported Caucasian donors. The aim of the study was to test whether cataloging public T cell receptors could identify signatures of past pathogen exposure. Using immunosequencing, the study profiled T cell repertoires from roughly 650 subjects and related those repertoires to cytomegalovirus serostatus. Along with the approximately 700-subject first cohort, a separate validation cohort of over 90 different subjects was used. To predict cytomegalovirus infection status, the study combined high-throughput TCR immunosequencing, statistical association of individual TCRs with disease status, and machine learning. In a later analysis, previously published TCR beta repertoires from roughly 710 donors were re-analyzed and high-resolution HLA genotyping was added so that TCR occurrence patterns could be studied. Rather than using new phenotypic data, the later analysis identified candidate immune exposures from TCR beta sequences and from how often those sequences occurred across donors. To decide whether each TCR beta V gene segment behaved as functional or pseudogenic, an earlier analysis of fewer than 750 of the donors relied on high-throughput TCR beta sequencing. Alongside the repertoire data, information on donor age, sex, ethnicity and CMV serostatus was compiled. A later genetic analysis used genome-wide SNP genotypes for about 60% of the 666 donors, treating that subset as a discovery cohort. All discovery cohort repertoires had been generated on a single sequencing platform. HLA typing covered class I and class II loci at four-digit resolution. The number of donors typed differed by locus, with about 629-630 for A, B, C, DRB1 and DQB1, more than 500 for DQA1, under 610 for DPA1, and some 470 for DPB1. About five DR-DQ haplotypes were treated as single units for association and clustering because of strong linkage in the cohort. Across roughly 420 genotyped donors of the cohort, an average of 235,054 unique TCR beta nucleotide sequences per donor were sequenced, and roughly a sixth of those sequences were non-productive.

On the study overall, not on this receptor specifically: An earlier analysis of approximately 500 of the donors showed that most TCR beta V segments appeared in productive rearrangements either about 87% or about 30% of the time, which broadly matched IMGT annotations. In a later analysis, most CMV-associated TCR beta chains were found to appear HLA-restricted, with HLA associations seemingly driven largely by CMV exposure. In a later analysis, several top co-occurrence clusters were reported to appear linked to parvovirus B19, influenza, CMV and Epstein-Barr virus. The only immune exposure information available for the cohort was CMV serostatus. Because HLA typing was unavailable for some donors at each locus, only the typed subset was used in association tests. Specific HLA alleles were associated with roughly 17,000 TCR beta sequences at a false discovery rate of 0.05 in a later analysis. Correlated functional status among segregating V segments might reflect linkage disequilibrium, but an unknown experimental factor could not be ruled out. A cluster of highly shared sequence variants was judged likely to represent a technical artifact of the sequencing pipeline. An association between a missense DCLRE1C variant and V-gene and J-gene trimming of TCR beta chains was found in a later genetic analysis and replicated in an independent cohort. Because counts were too low, approximately 18 rarely observed V segments, including chromosome 9 orphons, were excluded from the earlier analysis of several hundred of the donors. Some IMGT-functional V segments, including TRBV6-2 and TRBV6-3, could not be distinguished by the 87-base-pair reads and were therefore excluded. When HLA alleles, especially DR and DQ, strongly co-occurred, attributing TCR associations to individual alleles was difficult. Sequencing depth was assumed to be roughly uniform across donors in the presence/absence analyses, though that assumption may not hold. A later analysis found that HLA-associated TCR beta chains were more clonally expanded and had lower generation probabilities than equally common non-associated chains. A further reported finding was that TCR beta sequences accurately predicted the HLA-A and HLA-B alleles for most subjects in the first cohort. Compared with the 666-donor mean, donors in an Asian-associated ancestry cluster had fewer N-insertions in productive TCRs, according to a later genetic analysis. The cohort was sequenced for TCR beta chains only, and without alpha or paired-chain data the features that could be detected were limited. Most TCR sequences were observed very rarely across donors, whereas some public TCRs were present in many individuals. A few of the identified cytomegalovirus-associated TCR beta chains were confirmed in vitro to be specific for cytomegalovirus antigens. The study gave a list of over 150 TCR beta chains associated with cytomegalovirus. The authors suggested that the approach could potentially be extended to other disease states and immunological phenotypes. The classifier was reported to diagnose cytomegalovirus status with high specificity and sensitivity in both the original and validation cohorts. According to a later analysis, TCR association rates differed among HLA loci, with DRB1 alleles showing the most associated TCRs and HLA-C alleles showing the fewest.

Trimming removed 3 bases from V and 5 bases from J; the gene matches leave 1 base unexplained. The germline V gene provides CDR1 SQVTM and CDR2 ANQGSEA. The CDR3 holds 13 amino acids from the cysteine to the phenylalanine. Of all the DNA, just the CDR3 is kept, 39 bases in frame from base 1. The library was made by the immunoSEQ multiplex PCR assay. A mixture of 60 forward primers for TCR Vbeta segments and 13 reverse primers for TCR Jbeta segments was used in the multiplex PCR. Amplification of the CDR3 region of rearranged TCR beta genes was performed with a multiplex PCR assay on genomic DNA. Amplified TCR beta libraries were sequenced as 87-base-pair reads on the Illumina HiSeq System. Per the source publication's procedure: A later analysis tallied around 80 million unique TCR beta chains across the 550 to 850 repertoires, and around 9.9 million of those chains were shared by two or more donors. Raw reads were error-corrected and collapsed into unique sequences by a nearest-neighbor algorithm in which closely related sequences were merged to remove PCR and sequencing errors. Alignment of CDR3 sequences to IMGT reference sequences was used to assign V, D and J gene segments. For a sequence to be retained, a match of at least six nucleotides to both a V gene segment and a J gene segment was required. A rearrangement counted as productive if the CDR3 had no stop codons and remained in frame with V and J, and every other rearrangement counted as non-productive. CDR3 was defined according to IMGT convention as the region running from the second conserved V-encoded cysteine to the conserved J-encoded phenylalanine. In an earlier analysis of roughly 610 of the donors, sequences lacking an unambiguous match to a single V gene segment were excluded. An earlier analysis of several hundred of the donors called V segments functional above 56.7% productive rearrangements and segregating when the between-donor standard deviation exceeded 5%. A statistical classification framework was built to diagnose cytomegalovirus status from the catalog of TCR beta chain sequences. V and J gene assignment, in a later analysis, came from comparing TCR nucleotide sequences with IMGT/GENE-DB human TR gene sequences. The TCRdist pipeline was used in a later analysis to assign CDR3 sequences and most-parsimonious VDJ recombination scenarios. In a later analysis, each TCR beta chain was defined by its CDR3 amino acid sequence together with its V-gene family, and reads lacking a unique V-gene family were excluded. In a later analysis, 450 to 600 highly shared, low-generation-probability nucleotide sequences were removed to address suspected cross-contamination and a sequencing artifact. A later analysis calculated a clonal expansion index for each public chain from normalized within-repertoire ranks of inferred template counts. In a later analysis, generation probabilities were computed using a VDJ recombination model fitted to out-of-frame rearrangements, and the results were checked against IGoR. In a later analysis, TCR-TCR, TCR-HLA and TCR-CMV co-occurrence was scored with hypergeometric tests, and a repertoire-size bias correction was applied to TCR pairs. False discovery rates were estimated in a later analysis by permuting HLA or CMV assignments 20 times. In a later analysis, co-occurring TCRs were grouped with DBSCAN, and TCRdist sequence similarity was added when clustering was performed within HLA-allele-positive subsets. Co-occurrence clustering excluded repertoires with fewer than 30,000 or more than 120,000 public chains, plus five with anomalous nucleotide sharing. The table was pulled from immuneACCESS by TCRdb, which kept in-frame rearrangements only. Such tables lose some clones; where checked, under half of the loss comes from unresolved V genes, and the rest has no known cause. The D gene and trimming were derived from the DNA, and the V and J assignments and clone size from that table. This sample gives some 45,000 clones in total; approximately 78% of them show up just once. Jointly, the top ten make up 3.4% of the sample.

The cohort was made up of approximately 670 healthy bone marrow donors. At the time of sampling, all cohort members were nominally healthy, though unrecorded immune exposures were likely present. The donor was CMV seronegative and belonged to the group of 350 or so seronegative cohort members. A peripheral blood sample was collected from each donor, and TCR beta sequencing was performed on peripheral blood mononuclear cells. Genomic DNA extraction from the blood cell samples was performed with the Qiagen DNeasy Blood Extraction Kit. This clone has a handful of counts. Its antigen target is currently unknown. The sample holds no much larger clone one base away, and base qualities are not on file.

This clonotype was sampled from a woman aged 25 to 39 in good health and CMV-seronegative. The chain links TRBV29-1 with TRBJ2-3; 11 bases in between match TRBD2. The sample was PBMCs. At the DNA level, the sequence is TGCAGCGTTGACCTAGCGGGAGGAGATACGCAGTATTTT. Translated, this gives CSVDLAGGDTQYF.